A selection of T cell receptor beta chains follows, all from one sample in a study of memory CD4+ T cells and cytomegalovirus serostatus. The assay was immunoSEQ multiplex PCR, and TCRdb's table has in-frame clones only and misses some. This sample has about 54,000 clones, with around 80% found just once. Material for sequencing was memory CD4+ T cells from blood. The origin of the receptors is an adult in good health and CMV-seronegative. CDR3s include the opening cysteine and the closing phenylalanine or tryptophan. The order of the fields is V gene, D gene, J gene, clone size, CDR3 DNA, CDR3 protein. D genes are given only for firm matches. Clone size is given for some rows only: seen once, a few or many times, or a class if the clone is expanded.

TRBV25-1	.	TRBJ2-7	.	TGTGCCAGCAGTGCTACTCCCTACGAGCAGTACTTC	CASSATPYEQYF
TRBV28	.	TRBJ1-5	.	TGTGCCAGCAGTAACCAGGGACGTAGCAATCAGCCCCAGCATTTT	CASSNQGRSNQPQHF
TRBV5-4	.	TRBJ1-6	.	TGTGCCAGCAGCTTAGAGGGTCGCGGTTCACCCCTCCACTTT	CASSLEGRGSPLHF
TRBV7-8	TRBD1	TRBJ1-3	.	TGTGCCAGCACCCCCACCAGGGGGCTTGGAAACACCATATATTTT	CASTPTRGLGNTIYF
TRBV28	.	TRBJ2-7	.	TGTGCCAGCAGTCCTACAGGGATCGGGCAGTACTTC	CASSPTGIGQYF
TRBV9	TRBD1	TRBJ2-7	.	TGTGCCAGCAGCGTAGGAGGGACAGGGGCATTCGAGCAGTACTTC	CASSVGGTGAFEQYF
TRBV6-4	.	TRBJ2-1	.	TGTGCCAGCAGCCGAGAGTGGAGCTCCTACAATGAGCAGTTCTTC	CASSREWSSYNEQFF
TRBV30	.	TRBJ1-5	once	TGTGCCTGGAACAGGGAAGGCAATCAGCCCCAGCATTTT	CAWNREGNQPQHF
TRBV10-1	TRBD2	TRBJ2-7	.	TGCGCCAGCAGTGAGAAGAATAGCGGGGGATGCTCCTACGAGCAGTACTTC	CASSEKNSGGCSYEQYF
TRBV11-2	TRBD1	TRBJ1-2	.	TGTGCCAGCAGTCCCAACAGGGGGCGCTTCGGGGGAGGTGGCTACACCTTC	CASSPNRGRFGGGGYTF
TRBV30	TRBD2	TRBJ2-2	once	TGTGCCTGGAGTGTTGGTAGCGGGGCCTACACCGGGGAGCTGTTTTTT	CAWSVGSGAYTGELFF
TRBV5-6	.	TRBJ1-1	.	TGTGCCAGCAGCTTGGCCGGCCCTATGAACACTGAAGCTTTCTTT	CASSLAGPMNTEAFF
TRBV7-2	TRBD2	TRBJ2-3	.	TGTGCCAGCAGCAAACTAGCGGGAGGGATCACAGATACGCAGTATTTT	CASSKLAGGITDTQYF
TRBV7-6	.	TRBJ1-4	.	TGTGCCAGCAGCGTGACCCAGGGTGGGGAAGAAAAACTGTTTTTT	CASSVTQGGEEKLFF